This T cell receptor beta chain came from a study of T-cell reconstitution after alpha-beta-depleted transplantation in children (dated by TCRdb to 2015 to 2016). In the study overall: Using TCR repertoire profiling, the study followed T-cell immune reconstitution in a quantitative way in children after TCRalphabeta/CD19-depleted allogeneic hematopoietic cell transplantation.

In its sample, this clonotype was seen many times. No cognate antigen has been identified for it. The input lacks base qualities; no much larger clone sits a single base away. Receptors were amplified or captured by PCR. TCRdb names Illumina HiSeq 2500 as the instrument used. Molecular barcoding was employed in the preparation of TCR libraries, with unique molecular identifiers being used to normalize TCRbeta repertoire quantification. TCRdb ran its own pipeline on the public reads, namely fastp trimming at Q25 and MiXCR clone calling, and kept in-frame beta chains. Each entry merges the rows of one CDR3 protein and shows their most common DNA and genes. This sample lists 700,000 or so distinct CDR3 sequences; roughly 13% were detected once. Together, the top ten hold 0.79% of the sample. This specimen's treatment or condition label, interpreted: allogeneic hematopoietic cell transplantation with graft depleted of TCRalphabeta T cells and CD19 B cells. The children who served as transplant recipients had been given grafts of TCRalphabeta/CD19-depleted allogeneic hematopoietic cells.

Broader findings and caveats from the paper: The apparently early recovery of alphabetaT-cell counts about two months after transplant reportedly depended on only several hundred rapidly expanded clones that came from non-depleted graft cells. Over subsequent months, a decline in hyperexpanded clone frequencies was noted, and after one year, T-cell counts and TCRbeta diversity were mostly ascribed to newly produced T cells. The high TCRbeta diversity at day 60 in some patients was ascribed to recipient T cells and intrathymic progenitors that had survived conditioning.

This clonotype was sampled from a girl aged 2 to 10 with congenital amegakaryocytic thrombocytopenia, due to receive a stem cell transplant. Specimen: PBMCs, collected before TCRalphabeta/CD19-depleted stem cell transplant.

CDR3 reads: CASSPIGGGGYTF. The DNA is TGTGCCAGCAGCCCAATTGGAGGGGGTGGCTACACCTTC. The receptor chain draws on TRBV3-1 and TRBJ1-2, with a tentative D gene TRBD1 over 6 matching bases. According to the germline V gene (reference sequence), CDR1 reads LGHDT and CDR2 reads YNNKEL. Between the V and J ends, shortened by 4 bases and 7 bases respectively, the junction contains 13 bases. Measured from the cysteine to the phenylalanine, the CDR3 is 13 residues long. Only the CDR3 DNA stays, 39 bases, in frame from base 1.